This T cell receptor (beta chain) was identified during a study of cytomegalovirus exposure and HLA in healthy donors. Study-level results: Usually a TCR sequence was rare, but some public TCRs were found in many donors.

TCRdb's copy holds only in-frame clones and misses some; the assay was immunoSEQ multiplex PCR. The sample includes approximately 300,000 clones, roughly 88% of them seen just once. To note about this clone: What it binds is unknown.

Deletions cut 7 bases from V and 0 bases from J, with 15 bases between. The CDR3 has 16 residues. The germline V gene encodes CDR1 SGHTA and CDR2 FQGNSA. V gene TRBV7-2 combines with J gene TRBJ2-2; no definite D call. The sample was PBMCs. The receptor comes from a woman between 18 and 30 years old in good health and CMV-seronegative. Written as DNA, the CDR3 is TGTGCCAGCACCGTTTTGGGCAGCCCGAACACCGGGGAGCTGTTTTTT. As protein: CASTVLGSPNTGELFF.